The 21 T cell receptor beta chains below were found in one sample sequenced in a study of neurological immune-mediated disorders. The time point was: technical triplicate 1. In TCRdb, the 5' RACE reads were re-called with MiXCR into one record per CDR3 protein. The data show roughly 41,000 distinct CDR3 sequences, over 8.5% seen once. The sequenced material came from PBMCs. The receptor set was obtained from a man aged 55 to 70 with HTLV-1-associated myelopathy (HAM/TSP).

This clonotype was seen ten or more times. This chain joins TRBV5-1 and TRBJ2-5; D unclear. Trimming cost V 0 bases and J 4 bases, with 4 bases left between them. This CDR3 is built from 12 residues. Germline lookup yields CDR1 SGHRS and CDR2 YFSETQ. The CDR3 sequence is CASSLVSETQYF. The CDR3, as DNA: TGCGCCAGCAGCTTGGTCTCAGAGACCCAGTACTTC.

This clonotype was counted between two and nine times. The V gene is TRBV5-1, the J gene TRBJ1-2; 7 bases line up with TRBD1. CDR1 SGHRS and CDR2 YFSETQ come from the germline V gene. The trim removed 5 bases at V and 4 bases at J, leaving 5 bases unmatched. The CDR3 sequence is 13 residues long. The CDR3 DNA reads as TGCGCCAGCAGTCTTGGGGACAGCTATGGCTACACCTTC. Translation gives CASSLGDSYGYTF.

The sample holds many counts of this clonotype. The gene calls are TRBV7-9 and TRBJ2-5; 11 nucleotides match TRBD2. CDR1 and CDR2 from the germline V gene are SEHNR and FQNEAQ (reference sequence). After removal of 2 bases from V and 5 bases from J, the junction contained 7 bases not matched to a gene. This CDR3 comprises 16 residues. CDR3 sequence: CASSLIIAGGRETQYF. Here the CDR3 DNA reads TGTGCCAGCAGCTTAATCATAGCGGGAGGGCGCGAGACCCAGTACTTC.

This clonotype was seen at least ten times. This chain joins TRBV5-1 and TRBJ2-7; no definite D call. V lost 0 bases to trimming and J lost 0 bases, with 13 bases between them. CDR3 size: 16 residues. Germline assignment: CDR1 SGHRS and CDR2 YFSETQ. The CDR3 nucleotides are TGCGCCAGCAGCTTGGAGTCAGGAGAAAGCTCCTACGAGCAGTACTTC. Translated: CASSLESGESSYEQYF.

The rearrangement uses TRBV20-1 and TRBJ2-1; D possibly corresponds to TRBD2 (6 bases). From germline, CDR1 is DFQATT and CDR2 SNEGSKA (reference sequence). This CDR3 contains 12 residues. Trimming pared 3 bases from V and 9 bases from J, leaving 12 bases between. The CDR3 loop is CSARGSEGEQFF. The CDR3 nucleotides read TGCAGTGCTAGGGGCTCGGAGGGTGAGCAGTTCTTC.

Ten or more counts support this clonotype. The chain couples TRBV5-1 to TRBJ2-1; TRBD1 matches at 10 bases. The CDR3 totals 14 residues. The J segment lost 8 bases and the V segment lost 4 bases, leaving 6 bases of the junction unmatched. Germline V gene lookup returns CDR1 SGHRS and CDR2 YFSETQ. The DNA of the CDR3 is TGCGCCAGCAGCCGACAGGGGGCGTATGATGAGCAGTTCTTC. Its translation: CASSRQGAYDEQFF.

There are many counts of this clonotype. V usage is TRBV20-1 and J usage is TRBJ1-5; possibly TRBD1 for D (5 bases). The V end was cut by 1 base, the J end by 4 bases, with 14 bases between. The germline V gene encodes CDR1 DFQATT and CDR2 SNEGSKA (reference sequence). The CDR3 consists of 15 residues. This CDR3 reads CSARGGTGPNQPQHF. CDR3 in DNA: TGCAGTGCTAGAGGCGGGACGGGACCGAATCAGCCCCAGCATTTT.

This clonotype was counted at least ten times. This sequence joins TRBV5-5 and TRBJ2-5; D uncertain. V gave up 4 bases and J gave up 5 bases, with 9 bases separating them. CDR1 and CDR2 (germline): SGHKS, YYEKEE (reference sequence). This CDR3 contains 12 residues. The CDR3 spells CASSADEETQYF. In DNA form, the CDR3 reads TGTGCCAGCAGCGCGGACGAGGAGACCCAGTACTTC.

CDR3 residues: CASRKEAGTPGSYEQYF. Written as DNA, the CDR3 is TGTGCCAGCCGCAAGGAGGCCGGGACTCCCGGCTCCTACGAGCAGTACTTC. The chain uses TRBV28 and TRBJ2-7; D is perhaps TRBD2 (6 bases). The CDR3 has 17 residues. Trimming cost V 8 bases and J 0 bases, with 23 bases left between them. Germline lookup yields CDR1 MDHEN and CDR2 SYDVKM.

This clonotype is labeled medium-sized. The CDR3 reads CASSQVDQNYGYTF. The DNA of the CDR3 is TGTGCCAGCAGCCAAGTGGACCAGAACTATGGCTACACCTTC. The chain employs TRBV3-1 and TRBJ1-2; the D is unclear. The germline gives CDR1 LGHDT, CDR2 YNNKEL (reference sequence). CDR3 length: 14 residues. V lost 1 base to trimming and J lost 2 bases, with 8 bases between them.

This clonotype was observed many times. This chain links TRBV10-3 with TRBJ2-7; weak D call: TRBD1 (6 bases). From germline, CDR1 is ENHRY and CDR2 SYGVKD. The CDR3 sequence is 14 residues long. Trimming took 5 bases from V and 4 from J, leaving 15 bases between them. The CDR3 nucleotides read TGTGCCATCAGTCCGGACAGCCAGATTTACGAGCAGTACTTC. Its translation: CAISPDSQIYEQYF.

This clonotype was observed at least ten times. The J gene is TRBJ2-3, the V gene TRBV20-1; perhaps D is TRBD1 or TRBD2 (7 bases each). Trimming took off 0 bases at V and 9 bases at J, with 16 bases between the two ends. Germline CDR1 and CDR2: DFQATT and SNEGSKA (reference sequence). The CDR3 length is 14 residues. CDR3 region: CSARDWGGTVTQYF. The CDR3 DNA follows: TGCAGTGCTAGAGATTGGGGGGGGACAGTCACGCAGTATTTT.

This clonotype rates as medium-sized. The V and J genes are TRBV29-1 and TRBJ1-2, with D tentatively TRBD1 (5 bases). The CDR3 length is 12 residues. The germline V gene encodes CDR1 SQVTM and CDR2 ANQGSEA. The V end lost 7 bases, the J end lost 2 bases, and 11 bases lay between the germline ends. The CDR3, as DNA: TGCAGCGCATCGGACACGAACTATGGCTACACCTTC. Translated: CSASDTNYGYTF.

This clonotype was seen ten or more times. The rearrangement joins TRBV7-9 to TRBJ2-6; 8 nucleotides agree with TRBD2. Germline trimming cut 1 base from V and 3 bases from J; bases unmatched to any gene: 8. Germline CDR1 SEHNR, CDR2 FQNEAQ (reference sequence). The length of the CDR3 is 18 residues. CDR3 nucleotide sequence: TGTGCCAGCAGCTTAGTATCCAGCGGGAGATATGGGGCCAACGTCCTGACTTTC. This translates into CASSLVSSGRYGANVLTF.

In this sample, this clonotype turned up many times. V usage is TRBV5-5 and J usage is TRBJ1-6, with D hard to call. Germline values: CDR1 SGHKS, CDR2 YYEKEE (reference sequence). This CDR3 is built from 16 residues. V was pared by 4 bases and J by 5 bases, with 16 bases between. CDR3 nucleotide sequence: TGTGCCAGCAGCCGGACCGGGCCGGAGAATAATTCACCCCTCCACTTT. The encoded protein is CASSRTGPENNSPLHF.

Remarks on this clonotype: The CDR3 does not end in the conserved phenylalanine or tryptophan, so this is likely a read error. V usage is TRBV20-1 and J usage is TRBJ2-6, with D unresolved. This CDR3 contains 15 residues. Germline-derived CDR1 and CDR2 are DFQATT and SNEGSKA (reference sequence). V lost 0 bases and J 0 bases, leaving 6 bases between the germline ends. The CDR3 region has the DNA TGCAGTGCTAGAGATCTGGTCTCTGGGGCCAACGTCCTGACTTTA. Protein sequence: CSARDLVSGANVLTL.

This clonotype was observed many times. The gene calls are TRBV12-3 or TRBV12-4 and TRBJ2-2; tentative D call: TRBD2 (6 bases). V was pared by 5 bases and J by 5 bases, with 15 bases between. The CDR3 contains 15 residues. The CDR3 DNA follows: TGTGCCAGCAGTGGGGACTTCCTGCGAACCGGGGAGCTGTTTTTT. This encodes CASSGDFLRTGELFF.

This clonotype was observed at least ten times. The chain uses TRBV4-1 and TRBJ1-2, with D maybe TRBD1 (6 bases). Trimming removed 5 bases at V and 8 bases at J, with 21 bases between. CDR3 size: 15 residues. The germline CDR1 and CDR2 sequences are MGHRA and YSYEKL. The CDR3 DNA follows: TGCGCCAGCAGCTACGGGGGCGGCCTCACGGGGGGCTACACCTTC. Amino acids: CASSYGGGLTGGYTF.

Notes on this clonotype: The DNA is omitted, as the CDR3 cannot be located on it reliably, and the CDR3 follows TCRdb's listing. CDR3 sequence reads: CASSFYICSAVAGVETQYF. The chain recombines TRBV5-1 with TRBJ2-5; TRBD2, the table's D call, was not compared with the DNA. Germline V CDR1 and CDR2: SGHRS, YFSETQ. The CDR3 extends over 19 residues, inclusive of both ends.

Regarding this clonotype: One end of the junction does not line up with germline, which may come from a read error. The chain couples TRBV5-1 to TRBJ2-5; 10 positions agree with TRBD1. The CDR3 consists of 14 residues. Germline V gene data show CDR1 as SGHRS and CDR2 as YFSETQ. CDR3 sequence reads: CTSGTGTGEETQYF. CDR3 DNA: TGCACCAGCGGCACAGGGACAGGGGAAGAGACCCAGTACTTC. Complete variable domain (other parts from reference TRBV5-1 and TRBJ2-5): KAGVTQTPRYLIKTRGQQVTLSCSPISGHRSVSWYQQTPGQGLQFLFEYFSETQRNKGNFPGRFSGRQFSNSRSEMNVSTLELGDSALYLCTSGTGTGEETQYFGPGTRLLVL.

This clonotype was picked up many times. This chain joins TRBV6-5 and TRBJ1-1; the D gene is possibly TRBD1 (5 bases). V was cut by 5 bases and J by 4 bases, with 17 bases left in between. CDR1 and CDR2 (germline): MNHEY, SVGAGI. This CDR3 has 15 residues. The CDR3 DNA follows: TGTGCCAGCAGTGCCCGGGGCGCTTCTCCCACTGAAGCTTTCTTT. Amino acids: CASSARGASPTEAFF.